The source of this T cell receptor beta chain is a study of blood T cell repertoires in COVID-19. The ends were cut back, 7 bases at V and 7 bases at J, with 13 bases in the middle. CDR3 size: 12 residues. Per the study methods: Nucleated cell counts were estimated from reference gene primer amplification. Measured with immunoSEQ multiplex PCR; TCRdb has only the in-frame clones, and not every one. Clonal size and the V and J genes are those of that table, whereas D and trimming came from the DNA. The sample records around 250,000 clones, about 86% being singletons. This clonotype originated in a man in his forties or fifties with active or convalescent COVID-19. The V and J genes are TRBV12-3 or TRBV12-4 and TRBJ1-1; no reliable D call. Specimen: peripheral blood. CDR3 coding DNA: TGTGCCAGCACCCCTGACATAGATGAAGCTTTCTTT. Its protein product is CASTPDIDEAFF.